Included here is one T cell receptor beta chain sequence, with context. Its cognate antigen is unknown. This sample was included in a study of graft-versus-host responses after intestinal transplantation. Study at large: Isolated intestinal, liver-intestinal, or multivisceral transplants had been given to the recipients. The study gave all recipients anti-thymocyte globulin induction, then tacrolimus and steroids for two to three years.

Assay: immunoSEQ multiplex PCR; the TCRdb copy retains only in-frame clones and omits some. This table has roughly 9,800 clones, approximately 90% appearing once. There are 15 residues in the CDR3. The V gene's germline CDR1 is SGHRS and CDR2 YFSETQ. The V and J ends lost 2 bases and 1 base respectively, with 7 bases between them. Findings and limits, study-wide: Early declines in HvG clones that occurred post-transplant were associated with peak circulating GvH clone levels.

The V call is TRBV5-1, the J call TRBJ2-6; D remains ambiguous. The sequence came from a human patient who received an intestinal transplant, so some T cells may come from the graft donor. Source: PBMCs, taken roughly 42 days after intestinal transplant. In nucleotides, the CDR3 is TGCGCCAGCAGCTTCAGTCTATCTGGGGCCAACGTCCTGACTTTC. It codes for CASSFSLSGANVLTF.